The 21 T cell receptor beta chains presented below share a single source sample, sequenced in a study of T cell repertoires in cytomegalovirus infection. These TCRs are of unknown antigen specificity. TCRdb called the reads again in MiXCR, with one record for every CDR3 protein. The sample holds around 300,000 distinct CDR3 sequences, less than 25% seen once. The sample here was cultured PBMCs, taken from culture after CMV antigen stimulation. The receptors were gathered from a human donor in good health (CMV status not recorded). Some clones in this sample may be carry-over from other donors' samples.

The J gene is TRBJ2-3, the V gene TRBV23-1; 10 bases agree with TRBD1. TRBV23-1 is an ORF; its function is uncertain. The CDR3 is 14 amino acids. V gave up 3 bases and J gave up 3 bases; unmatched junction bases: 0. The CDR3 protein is CASSQDRGTDTQYF. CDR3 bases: TGCGCCAGCAGTCAGGACAGGGGGACAGATACGCAGTATTTT.

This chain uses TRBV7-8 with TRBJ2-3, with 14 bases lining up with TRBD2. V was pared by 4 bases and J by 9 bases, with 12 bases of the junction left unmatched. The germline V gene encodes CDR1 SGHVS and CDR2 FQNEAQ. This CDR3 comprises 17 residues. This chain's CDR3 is CASSYEMGLAGVGTQYF. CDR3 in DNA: TGTGCCAGCAGCTACGAAATGGGACTAGCGGGAGTAGGGACGCAGTATTTT. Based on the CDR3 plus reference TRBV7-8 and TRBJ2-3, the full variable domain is GAGVSQSPRYKVAKRGQDVALRCDPISGHVSLFWYQQALGQGPEFLTYFQNEAQLDKSGLPSDRFFAERPEGSVSTLKIQRTQQEDSAVYLCASSYEMGLAGVGTQYFGPGTRLTVL.

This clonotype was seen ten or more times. The CDR3 protein is CASGTSGRSGELFF. For the CDR3, the DNA is TGTGCCAGCGGGACTAGCGGGAGATCCGGGGAGCTGTTTTTT. The V call is TRBV7-2, the J call TRBJ2-2; 14 bases are shared with TRBD2. V trimming: 8 bases; J trimming: 6 bases; junction bases outside the gene matches: 2. CDR3 length: 14 amino acids. Germline V lookup: CDR1 SGHTA, CDR2 FQGNSA.

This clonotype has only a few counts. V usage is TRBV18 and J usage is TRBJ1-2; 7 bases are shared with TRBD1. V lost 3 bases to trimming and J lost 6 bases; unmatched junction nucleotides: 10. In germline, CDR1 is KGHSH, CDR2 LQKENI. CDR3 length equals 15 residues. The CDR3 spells CASSPRGTQGNGYTF. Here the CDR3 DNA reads TGTGCCAGCTCACCCAGGGGGACACAGGGAAATGGCTACACCTTC. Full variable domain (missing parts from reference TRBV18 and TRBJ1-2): NAGVMQNPRHLVRRRGQEARLRCSPMKGHSHVYWYRQLPEEGLKFMVYLQKENIIDESGMPKERFSAEFPKEGPSILRIQQVVRGDSAAYFCASSPRGTQGNGYTFGSGTRLTVV.

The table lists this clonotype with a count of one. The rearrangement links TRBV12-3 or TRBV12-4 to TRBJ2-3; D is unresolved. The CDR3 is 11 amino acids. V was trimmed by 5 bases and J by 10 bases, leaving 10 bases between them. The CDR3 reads CASSTQASQYF. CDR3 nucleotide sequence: TGTGCCAGCAGTACCCAGGCCTCGCAGTATTTT.

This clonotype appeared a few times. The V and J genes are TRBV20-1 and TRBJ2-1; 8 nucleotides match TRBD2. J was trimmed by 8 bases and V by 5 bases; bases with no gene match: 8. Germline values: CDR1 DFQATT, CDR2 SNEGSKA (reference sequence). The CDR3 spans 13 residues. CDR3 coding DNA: TGCAGTGCTTGGACTAGCAGTTTCTATGAGCAGTTCTTC. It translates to CSAWTSSFYEQFF.

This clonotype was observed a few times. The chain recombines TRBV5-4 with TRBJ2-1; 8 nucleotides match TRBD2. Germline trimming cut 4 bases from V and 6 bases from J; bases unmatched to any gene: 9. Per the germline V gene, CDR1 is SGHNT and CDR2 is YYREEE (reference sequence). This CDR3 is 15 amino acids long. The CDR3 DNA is TGTGCCAGCAGCCGGGGGGGCGGGACCGTCAATGAGCAGTTCTTC. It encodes CASSRGGGTVNEQFF.

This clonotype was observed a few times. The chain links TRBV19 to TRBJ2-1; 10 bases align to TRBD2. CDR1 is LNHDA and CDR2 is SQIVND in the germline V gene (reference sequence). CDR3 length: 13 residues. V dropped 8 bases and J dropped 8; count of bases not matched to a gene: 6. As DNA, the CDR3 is TGTGCCAGTGTAAGCGGGAGGGCACATGAGCAGTTCTTC. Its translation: CASVSGRAHEQFF. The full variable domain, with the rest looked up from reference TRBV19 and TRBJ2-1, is DGGITQSPKYLFRKEGQNVTLSCEQNLNHDAMYWYRQDPGQGLRLIYYSQIVNDFQKGDIAEGYSVSREKKESFPLTVTSAQKNPTAFYLCASVSGRAHEQFFGPGTRLTVL.

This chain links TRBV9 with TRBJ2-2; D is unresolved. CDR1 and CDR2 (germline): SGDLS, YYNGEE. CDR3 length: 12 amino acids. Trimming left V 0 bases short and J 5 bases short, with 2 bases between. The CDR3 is CASSVATGELFF. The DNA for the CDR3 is TGTGCCAGCAGCGTAGCAACCGGGGAGCTGTTTTTT. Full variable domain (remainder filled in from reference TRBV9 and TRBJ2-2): DSGVTQTPKHLITATGQRVTLRCSPRSGDLSVYWYQQSLDQGLQFLIQYYNGEERAKGNILERFSAQQFPDLHSELNLSSLELGDSALYFCASSVATGELFFGEGSRLTVL.

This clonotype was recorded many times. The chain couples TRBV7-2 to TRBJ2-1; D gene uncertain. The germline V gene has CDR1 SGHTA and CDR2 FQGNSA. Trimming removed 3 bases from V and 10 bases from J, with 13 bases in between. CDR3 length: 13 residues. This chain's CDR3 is CASSFGVSREQFF. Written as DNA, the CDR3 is TGTGCCAGCAGCTTTGGGGTCTCTAGAGAGCAGTTCTTC.

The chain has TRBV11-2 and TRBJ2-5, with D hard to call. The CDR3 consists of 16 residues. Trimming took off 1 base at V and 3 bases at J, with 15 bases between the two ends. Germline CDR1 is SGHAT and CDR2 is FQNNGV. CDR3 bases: TGTGCCAGCAGCTTAGGAACGGGTACGAGGAAAGAGACCCAGTACTTC. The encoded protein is CASSLGTGTRKETQYF.

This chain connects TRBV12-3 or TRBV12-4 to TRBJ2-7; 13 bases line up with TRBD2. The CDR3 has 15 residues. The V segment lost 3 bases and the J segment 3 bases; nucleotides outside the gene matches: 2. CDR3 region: CASSFGTSGNYEQYF. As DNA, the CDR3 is TGTGCCAGCAGTTTTGGGACTAGCGGGAACTACGAGCAGTACTTC.

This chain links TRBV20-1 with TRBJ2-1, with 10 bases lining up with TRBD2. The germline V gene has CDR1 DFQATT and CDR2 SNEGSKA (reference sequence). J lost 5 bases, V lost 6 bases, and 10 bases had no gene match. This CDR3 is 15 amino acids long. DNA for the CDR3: TGCAGTGCAACCCCCGGACTAGCGGTAAACAATGAGCAGTTCTTC. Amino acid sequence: CSATPGLAVNNEQFF.

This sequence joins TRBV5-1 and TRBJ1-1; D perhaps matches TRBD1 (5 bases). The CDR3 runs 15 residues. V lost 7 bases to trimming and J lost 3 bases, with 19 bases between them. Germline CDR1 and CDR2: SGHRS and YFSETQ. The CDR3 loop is CASQYSSLGDTEAFF. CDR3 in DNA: TGCGCCAGCCAGTATTCGTCGCTGGGGGACACTGAAGCTTTCTTT.

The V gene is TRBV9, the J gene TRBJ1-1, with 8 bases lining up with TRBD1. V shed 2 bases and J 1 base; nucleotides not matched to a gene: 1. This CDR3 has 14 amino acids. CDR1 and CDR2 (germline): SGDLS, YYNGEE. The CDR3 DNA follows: TGTGCCAGCAGCGTCGGACAGGGGAACACTGAAGCTTTCTTT. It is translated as CASSVGQGNTEAFF.

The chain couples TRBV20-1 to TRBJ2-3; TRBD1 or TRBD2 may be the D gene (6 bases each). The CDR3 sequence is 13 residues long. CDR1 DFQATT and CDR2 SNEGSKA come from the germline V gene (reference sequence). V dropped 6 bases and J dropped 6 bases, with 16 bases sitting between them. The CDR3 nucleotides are TGCAGTGCCAGGCCGGGGGCAGCGGATACGCAGTATTTT. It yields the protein CSARPGAADTQYF.

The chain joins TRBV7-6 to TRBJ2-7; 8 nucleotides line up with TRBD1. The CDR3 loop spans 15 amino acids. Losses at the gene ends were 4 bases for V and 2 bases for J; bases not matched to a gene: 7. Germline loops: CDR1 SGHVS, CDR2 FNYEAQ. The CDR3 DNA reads TGTGCCAGCAGCTCTCAACAGGGGGATGCCTACGAGCAGTACTTC. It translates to CASSSQQGDAYEQYF.

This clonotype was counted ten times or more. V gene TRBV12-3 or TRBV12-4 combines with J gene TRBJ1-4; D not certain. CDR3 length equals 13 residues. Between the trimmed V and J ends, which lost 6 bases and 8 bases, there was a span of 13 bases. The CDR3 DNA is TGTGCCAGCAGCCCCCGATCTGCGGAAAAACTGTTTTTT. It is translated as CASSPRSAEKLFF.

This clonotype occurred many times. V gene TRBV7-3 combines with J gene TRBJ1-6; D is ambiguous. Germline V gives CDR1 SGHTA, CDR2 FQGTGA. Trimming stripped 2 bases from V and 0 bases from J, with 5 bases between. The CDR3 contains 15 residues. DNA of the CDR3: TGTGCCAGCAGCTTATACAGCTCCTATAATTCACCCCTCCACTTT. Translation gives CASSLYSSYNSPLHF.

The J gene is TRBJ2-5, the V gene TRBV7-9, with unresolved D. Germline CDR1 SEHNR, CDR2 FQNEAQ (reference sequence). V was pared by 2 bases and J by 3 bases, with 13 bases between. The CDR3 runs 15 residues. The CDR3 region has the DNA TGTGCCAGCAGCTTATTTGCCACCTCCGAAGAGACCCAGTACTTC. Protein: CASSLFATSEETQYF.

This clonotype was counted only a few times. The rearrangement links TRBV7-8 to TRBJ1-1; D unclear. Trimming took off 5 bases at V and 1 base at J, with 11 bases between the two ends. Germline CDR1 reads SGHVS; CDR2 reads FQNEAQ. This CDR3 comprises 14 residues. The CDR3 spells CASSPGRWNTEAFF. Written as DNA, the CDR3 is TGTGCCAGCAGCCCCGGACGATGGAACACTGAAGCTTTCTTT.